This is a list of T cell receptor beta chains from one sample in a study of tumor-infiltrating lymphocytes in primary liver carcinoma. TCRdb independently ran MiXCR on the multiplex PCR reads; one entry per CDR3 protein. The sample lists 95,000 to 150,000 distinct CDR3 sequences, about 59% occurring once. The sample consisted of liver tumor tissue from sampling region 1. The receptors were gathered from a woman aged 55-69 years with primary liver carcinoma and hepatitis B virus infection. CDR3s include the opening cysteine and the closing phenylalanine or tryptophan. The D gene is left open where the match is weak. Some rows have no size entry. The others give once, few or many, or a class for an expanded clone.

clone_size,j_call,d_call,v_call,cdr3_aa,cdr3_nt
-,TRBJ2-1,TRBD2,TRBV11-2,CASSLTPVTSGDNKQFF,TGTGCCAGCAGCTTAACTCCCGTGACTAGCGGAGACAATAAGCAGTTCTTC
-,TRBJ2-3,-,TRBV11-2,CASSLGVPTDTQYF,TGTGCAAGCAGCCTGGGAGTGCCCACAGATACGCAGTACTTT
-,TRBJ1-2,-,TRBV5-1,CASSPGEGLGYDYTF,TGCGCCAGCAGCCCGGGTGAGGGTCTGGGCTATGACTACACCTTC
-,TRBJ2-3,-,TRBV24-1,CATSGAGRGGADTQYF,TGTGCCACCAGTGGGGCGGGAAGAGGAGGCGCAGATACGCAGTATTTT
many,TRBJ1-1,-,TRBV5-1,CASSSDRRTEAFF,TGCGCCAGCAGCTCGGACCGGAGGACTGAAGCTTTCTTT
-,TRBJ2-1,TRBD2,TRBV12-3/TRBV12-4,CAISLGAGGYNEQFF,TGTGCCATCAGTTTGGGAGCGGGAGGATACAATGAGCAGTTCTTC
-,TRBJ2-1,-,TRBV25-1,CASSDLNGKVVNEQFF,TGTGCCAGCAGTGACCTAAACGGGAAGGTCGTCAATGAGCAGTTCTTC
-,TRBJ2-3,-,TRBV28,CASSGTYGVSLLSSSDTQYF,TGTGCCAGCAGTGGGACATACGGAGTATCCCTCCTAAGTAGCTCAGATACGCAGTATTTT
many,TRBJ1-1,-,TRBV10-2,CASRYRVDTEAFF,TGCGCCAGCAGGTACAGGGTGGACACTGAAGCTTTCTTT
-,TRBJ2-6,TRBD1,TRBV7-9,CASSVIQGASGSGANVLTF,TGTGCCAGCAGCGTTATACAGGGGGCGTCTGGCTCTGGGGCCAACGTCCTGACTTTC
-,TRBJ2-1,-,TRBV11-2,CASRLGLAFYNEQFF,TGTGCCAGCAGGTTAGGGCTAGCGTTCTACAATGAGCAGTTCTTC
-,TRBJ2-3,-,TRBV11-2,CASTLEFGGTDTQYF,TGTGCCAGCACCTTAGAGTTTGGAGGGACAGATACGCAGTATTTT
-,TRBJ2-3,TRBD1,TRBV2,CASSVDRGTDTQYF,TGTGCCAGCAGTGTAGACAGGGGCACAGATACGCAGTATTTT
-,TRBJ2-7,-,TRBV2,CATGSGREQYF,TGTGCCACCGGGTCCGGGCGCGAGCAGTACTTC
once,TRBJ2-7,-,TRBV11-2,CASGFGTSGTYEQYF,TGTGCCAGCGGCTTCGGGACAAGCGGAACCTACGAGCAGTACTTC
-,TRBJ1-1,-,TRBV7-9,CASSFGAVEAFF,TGTGCCAGCAGCTTTGGGGCAGTTGAAGCTTTCTTT